Shown below are 8 T cell receptor beta chains from a single sample sequenced in a study of technical replicates of blood from a handful of donors. Repertoires were generated with immunoSEQ multiplex PCR, while TCRdb's copy carries only in-frame clones and drops some. The sample gives about 61,000 clones, 97% of which show up once; over 0.15% is in the top ten. The sample was T cells isolated from PBMCs. These receptors all come from a human donor in good health.

This rearrangement joins TRBV28 to TRBJ1-4, with D perhaps matching TRBD1 (6 bases). The CDR3 is 14 residues long. Trimming pared 10 bases from V and 4 bases from J, leaving 16 bases between. Germline assignment: CDR1 MDHEN and CDR2 SYDVKM. CDR3 loop: CATLPGHLNEKLFF. In nucleotides, the CDR3 is TGTGCCACCCTTCCGGGACACCTTAATGAAAAACTGTTTTTT.

CDR3 DNA: TGCGCCAGCAGCTTTGTGGTAGCCCGAGAGACCCAGTACTTC. Its protein product is CASSFVVARETQYF. The V gene is TRBV5-1, the J gene TRBJ2-5; the D is unclear. The CDR3 length is 14 residues. V shed 2 bases and J shed 4 bases, with 12 bases lying between them. Germline CDR1 reads SGHRS; CDR2 reads YFSETQ.

The gene calls are TRBV25-1 and TRBJ2-2; 7 bases fit TRBD1. This CDR3 contains 13 residues. Germline V gene lookup returns CDR1 MGHDK and CDR2 SYGVNS. The CDR3, as DNA: TGTGTGTCCGGACAGGTGAACACCGGGGAGCTGTTTTTT. It codes for CVSGQVNTGELFF.

This clone came up once. The V call is TRBV7-2, the J call TRBJ2-3, with D maybe TRBD2 (6 bases). Per germline, CDR1 SGHTA and CDR2 FQGNSA. V was pared by 2 bases and J by 3 bases, with 15 bases between. The CDR3 is 16 amino acids. The DNA of the CDR3 is TGTGCCAGCAGCTTATCCGGGAGTGTATGGACAGATACGCAGTATTTT. This gives the protein CASSLSGSVWTDTQYF.

The genes are TRBV29-1 and TRBJ1-2; D ambiguous. CDR3 length: 11 residues. CDR1 and CDR2 (germline): SQVTM, ANQGSEA. The V and J ends lost 6 bases and 8 bases respectively, with 13 bases between them. The CDR3 protein is CSVPRGLGYTF. As DNA, the CDR3 is TGCAGCGTACCTCGAGGTCTGGGCTACACCTTC.

The chain carries TRBV5-1 and TRBJ2-5; D possibly corresponds to TRBD2 (7 bases). The V end was cut by 2 bases, the J end by 5 bases, with 16 bases between. The germline V gene encodes CDR1 SGHRS and CDR2 YFSETQ. This CDR3 is built from 15 residues. CDR3 in DNA: TGCGCCAGCAGCTTTTTCGCGGGGGCTTTGGAGACCCAGTACTTC. Protein sequence: CASSFFAGALETQYF.

The rearrangement links TRBV28 to TRBJ1-4; no firm D call. The V gene lost 8 bases and the J gene lost 5 bases, with 21 bases spanning the gap. The CDR3 extends over 16 amino acids. Germline V gene lookup returns CDR1 MDHEN and CDR2 SYDVKM. The CDR3 DNA follows: TGTGCCAGCCTTCCCCCTTTGGGCAGCCCAAATGAAAAACTGTTTTTT. It encodes CASLPPLGSPNEKLFF.

The chain couples TRBV19 to TRBJ2-7; possible D gene TRBD1, 6 bases. Per the germline V gene, CDR1 is LNHDA and CDR2 is SQIVND (reference sequence). Between the trimmed V and J ends, which lost 6 bases and 3 bases, there was a span of 18 bases. CDR3 length equals 15 residues. The CDR3 nucleotides are TGTGCCAGTAGCCCAGGAACAGGGCTATACTACGAGCAGTACTTC. Translating gives CASSPGTGLYYEQYF.